This T cell receptor beta chain was captured in a study of glioma-infiltrating T cells after dendritic cell vaccination. Findings and caveats of the study: TCR clonality showed no direct relationship with survival.

Time point here: after dendritic cell vaccination, including at tumor progression/relapse. Notes on this clone: What it binds is unknown. The junction and the germline gene differ at one end; a read error may be behind it.

The primer mix had 60 V beta and 13 J beta primers. TCRdb's copy holds only in-frame clones and misses some; the assay was immunoSEQ multiplex PCR. The sample carries approximately 50,000 clones, around nine tenths recorded once. Germline V gene lookup returns CDR1 SGHDT and CDR2 YYEEEE. The CDR3 extends over 14 amino acids. This TCR came from a human donor with glioblastoma. Here the sequenced sample was blood, taken after dendritic cell vaccination. The genes are TRBV5-6 and TRBJ2-1; TRBD2 matches at 13 bases. DNA for the CDR3: TGTGCCAGCAGCCGGGGGACTAGCGGGGTGTTAATTCTCTTC. Translated: CASSRGTSGVLILF.